A single T cell receptor beta chain is shown here with its context. Assay used: immunoSEQ multiplex PCR; TCRdb lists only in-frame clones, some missing. The sample yields some 530,000 clones, 60% to 80% seen once. The sample belongs to a study of shared clonotypes between healthy human individuals. The ends were cut back, 0 bases at V and 14 bases at J, with 15 bases in the middle. This CDR3 is 13 amino acids long. The germline CDR1 and CDR2 sequences are SGHDN and FVKESK. The sample taken for sequencing was PBMCs. V is TRBV14 and J is TRBJ2-3; D not resolved. The TCR was taken from a woman in her thirties or forties in good health. Some clones in this sample may be carry-over from other donors' samples. CDR3 nucleotides: TGTGCCAGCAGCCAAGATACGTCGCTTTCTACGTATTTT. Translating it yields CASSQDTSLSTYF.